A single sample is the source of the 16 T cell receptor beta chains below, sequenced in a study of technical replicates of blood from a handful of donors. Sequenced by immunoSEQ multiplex PCR; TCRdb stores in-frame clones only, minus some. In the table there are tens of thousands of clones, 85% to 95% of which are singletons. Sequencing was performed on T cells isolated from PBMCs. All receptors come from a human donor in good health.

This clone was recorded only once. The rearrangement links TRBV7-9 to TRBJ2-5; TRBD1 agrees at 7 bases. CDR1 is SEHNR and CDR2 is FQNEAQ in the germline V gene (reference sequence). CDR3 length equals 15 residues. After removal of 4 bases from V and 5 bases from J, the junction contained 10 bases not matched to a gene. CDR3 DNA sequence: TGTGCCAGCAGCTCCACAGGGGTGGTCGGGGAGACCCAGTACTTC. This sequence encodes CASSSTGVVGETQYF. The variable domain in full, completed from reference TRBV7-9 and TRBJ2-5, reads DTGVSQNPRHKITKRGQNVTFRCDPISEHNRLYWYRQTLGQGPEFLTYFQNEAQLEKSRLLSDRFSAERPKGSFSTLEIQRTEQGDSAMYLCASSSTGVVGETQYFGPGTRLLVL.

The chain couples TRBV5-1 to TRBJ2-1; TRBD1 agrees at 7 bases. J was trimmed by 15 bases and V by 0 bases; bases with no gene match: 24. CDR1 is SGHRS and CDR2 is YFSETQ in the germline V gene. The CDR3 length is 18 residues. The CDR3 coding sequence is TGCGCCAGCAGCTTGGACCCCATGGGGCAGGGGGAATGGTATAAGCTGTTCTTC. Translating it yields CASSLDPMGQGEWYKLFF. The variable domain in full, completed from reference TRBV5-1 and TRBJ2-1, reads KAGVTQTPRYLIKTRGQQVTLSCSPISGHRSVSWYQQTPGQGLQFLFEYFSETQRNKGNFPGRFSGRQFSNSRSEMNVSTLELGDSALYLCASSLDPMGQGEWYKLFFGPGTRLTVL.

The V gene is TRBV7-2, the J gene TRBJ2-1, with D maybe TRBD1 (5 bases). The V end lost 3 bases, the J end lost 9 bases, and 15 bases lay between the germline ends. The CDR3 sequence is 14 residues long. In germline, CDR1 is SGHTA, CDR2 FQGNSA. The CDR3 DNA is TGTGCCAGCAGCTTCCAGGGTATAGGTATTGAGCAGTTCTTC. It encodes CASSFQGIGIEQFF.

The chain has TRBV19 and TRBJ1-2, with 11 bases aligning to TRBD1. Germline V gene data show CDR1 as LNHDA and CDR2 as SQIVND (reference sequence). This CDR3 is built from 17 residues. With V trimmed by 5 bases and J by 8 bases, 16 bases remained unmatched. The CDR3 here is CASSPQGQGASAWGYTF. Here the CDR3 DNA reads TGTGCCAGTAGTCCTCAAGGACAGGGGGCTTCGGCATGGGGCTACACCTTC. The full variable domain, in which reference TRBV19 and TRBJ1-2 provide the parts outside the CDR3, is DGGITQSPKYLFRKEGQNVTLSCEQNLNHDAMYWYRQDPGQGLRLIYYSQIVNDFQKGDIAEGYSVSREKKESFPLTVTSAQKNPTAFYLCASSPQGQGASAWGYTFGSGTRLTVV.

The chain links TRBV5-4 to TRBJ2-7; a possible D gene is TRBD1 (6 bases). Trimming shortened V by 4 bases and J by 4 bases, and 15 bases separated the two germline ends. The CDR3 covers 14 residues. Germline V gene lookup returns CDR1 SGHNT and CDR2 YYREEE (reference sequence). CDR3 residues: CASSAQGIGYEQYF. For the CDR3, the DNA is TGTGCCAGCAGCGCTCAGGGGATTGGGTACGAGCAGTACTTC.

The chain has TRBV18 and TRBJ2-7; D might be TRBD2 (5 bases). Germline V gene lookup returns CDR1 KGHSH and CDR2 LQKENI. Trimming stripped 6 bases from V and 1 base from J, with 19 bases between. The CDR3 is 16 amino acids. CDR3 bases: TGTGCCAGCTCTAGCCCTAGCTCGTCGGGGTCCTACGAGCAGTACTTC. Residues: CASSSPSSSGSYEQYF.

V gene TRBV7-9 combines with J gene TRBJ1-6, with a tentative D call TRBD1 (6 bases). The CDR3 has 17 amino acids. Per the germline V gene, CDR1 is SEHNR and CDR2 is FQNEAQ (reference sequence). V lost 5 bases and J lost 2, with 16 bases in between. This chain's CDR3 is CASSISRQVPYNSPLHF. The DNA of the CDR3 is TGTGCCAGCAGCATCAGTCGACAGGTTCCCTATAATTCACCCCTCCACTTT. The full variable domain, its missing parts supplied by reference TRBV7-9 and TRBJ1-6, is DTGVSQNPRHKITKRGQNVTFRCDPISEHNRLYWYRQTLGQGPEFLTYFQNEAQLEKSRLLSDRFSAERPKGSFSTLEIQRTEQGDSAMYLCASSISRQVPYNSPLHFGNGTRLTVT.

The chain has TRBV25-1 and TRBJ1-2, with a possible D match to TRBD1 (6 bases). Between the trimmed V and J ends, which lost 3 bases and 8 bases, there was a span of 10 bases. The CDR3 covers 12 residues. CDR1 and CDR2 from the germline V gene are MGHDK and SYGVNS. For the CDR3, the DNA is TGTGCCAGCAGTGAGACAGGATACGGCTACACCTTC. It yields the protein CASSETGYGYTF.

V gene TRBV5-1 combines with J gene TRBJ2-2; D remains ambiguous. Trimming took off 2 bases at V and 6 bases at J, with 8 bases between the two ends. Germline loops: CDR1 SGHRS, CDR2 YFSETQ. The CDR3 contains 13 residues. CDR3 region: CASSFRDSGELFF. CDR3 in DNA: TGCGCCAGCAGCTTTCGAGATTCCGGGGAGCTGTTTTTT.

The J gene is TRBJ2-1, the V gene TRBV6-4; D might be TRBD2 (6 bases). V lost 3 bases to trimming and J lost 2 bases, with 14 bases between them. Germline lookup yields CDR1 MRHNA and CDR2 SNTAGT. The CDR3 covers 16 residues. CDR3 sequence (DNA): TGTGCCAGCAGTGAATCGGGTAGCGGAGCCTACAATGAGCAGTTCTTC. Protein sequence: CASSESGSGAYNEQFF.

This clone was detected only once. The CDR3 sequence is CASSNPGTGDVQPQHF. In nucleotides, the CDR3 is TGTGCCAGCAGTAATCCCGGGACAGGGGATGTTCAGCCCCAGCATTTT. This sequence joins TRBV28 and TRBJ1-5, with 10 bases fitting TRBD1. CDR3 length: 16 residues. Germline-derived CDR1 and CDR2 are MDHEN and SYDVKM. V trimming: 5 bases; J trimming: 6 bases; junction bases outside the gene matches: 10. Based on the CDR3 plus reference TRBV28 and TRBJ1-5, the full variable domain is DVKVTQSSRYLVKRTGEKVFLECVQDMDHENMFWYRQDPGLGLRLIYFSYDVKMKEKGDIPEGYSVSREKKERFSLILESASTNQTSMYLCASSNPGTGDVQPQHFGDGTRLSIL.

The V call is TRBV6-5, the J call TRBJ2-1; perhaps TRBD1 as D (6 bases). Germline-derived CDR1 and CDR2 are MNHEY and SVGAGI. The V gene lost 5 bases and the J gene lost 15 bases, with 17 bases spanning the gap. CDR3 size: 12 residues. The CDR3 DNA sequence: TGTGCCAGCAGTCCCACAGACAGGTCCCTGTTCTTC. This gives the protein CASSPTDRSLFF.

V gene TRBV19 combines with J gene TRBJ2-5, with TRBD2 identical over 8 bases. This CDR3 region has 15 residues. Trimming took 4 bases from V and 5 from J; bases not matched to a gene: 9. Germline V CDR1 and CDR2: LNHDA, SQIVND (reference sequence). For the CDR3, the DNA is TGTGCCAGTAGTACCAAACTAGCGGAGTGGGAGACCCAGTACTTC. Residues: CASSTKLAEWETQYF.

The V gene is TRBV5-8, the J gene TRBJ2-7; 9 bases are shared with TRBD1. This CDR3 has 13 residues. The junction had 5 bases not matched to a gene; V was cut back by 3 bases and J by 7 bases. Germline assignment: CDR1 SGHTS and CDR2 YDEGEE. This CDR3 is CASSYGTGLEQYF. CDR3 nucleotide sequence: TGTGCCAGCAGCTACGGGACAGGGTTAGAGCAGTACTTC.

The rearrangement uses TRBV14 and TRBJ2-1; perhaps TRBD2 as D (6 bases). Trimming took off 0 bases at V and 3 bases at J, with 9 bases between the two ends. The CDR3 totals 15 residues. Germline loops: CDR1 SGHDN, CDR2 FVKESK. Here the CDR3 reads CASSQEPGLYNEQFF. CDR3 nucleotide sequence: TGTGCCAGCAGCCAAGAACCGGGACTCTACAATGAGCAGTTCTTC.

The V gene is TRBV4-2, the J gene TRBJ1-3; the D is unclear. CDR3 length equals 15 residues. V lost 0 bases to trimming and J lost 2 bases, with 8 bases between them. The germline CDR1 and CDR2 sequences are LGHNA and YNFKEQ. CDR3 region: CASSQEGGAGNTIYF. CDR3 nucleotides: TGTGCCAGCAGCCAAGAGGGCGGGGCTGGAAACACCATATATTTT.